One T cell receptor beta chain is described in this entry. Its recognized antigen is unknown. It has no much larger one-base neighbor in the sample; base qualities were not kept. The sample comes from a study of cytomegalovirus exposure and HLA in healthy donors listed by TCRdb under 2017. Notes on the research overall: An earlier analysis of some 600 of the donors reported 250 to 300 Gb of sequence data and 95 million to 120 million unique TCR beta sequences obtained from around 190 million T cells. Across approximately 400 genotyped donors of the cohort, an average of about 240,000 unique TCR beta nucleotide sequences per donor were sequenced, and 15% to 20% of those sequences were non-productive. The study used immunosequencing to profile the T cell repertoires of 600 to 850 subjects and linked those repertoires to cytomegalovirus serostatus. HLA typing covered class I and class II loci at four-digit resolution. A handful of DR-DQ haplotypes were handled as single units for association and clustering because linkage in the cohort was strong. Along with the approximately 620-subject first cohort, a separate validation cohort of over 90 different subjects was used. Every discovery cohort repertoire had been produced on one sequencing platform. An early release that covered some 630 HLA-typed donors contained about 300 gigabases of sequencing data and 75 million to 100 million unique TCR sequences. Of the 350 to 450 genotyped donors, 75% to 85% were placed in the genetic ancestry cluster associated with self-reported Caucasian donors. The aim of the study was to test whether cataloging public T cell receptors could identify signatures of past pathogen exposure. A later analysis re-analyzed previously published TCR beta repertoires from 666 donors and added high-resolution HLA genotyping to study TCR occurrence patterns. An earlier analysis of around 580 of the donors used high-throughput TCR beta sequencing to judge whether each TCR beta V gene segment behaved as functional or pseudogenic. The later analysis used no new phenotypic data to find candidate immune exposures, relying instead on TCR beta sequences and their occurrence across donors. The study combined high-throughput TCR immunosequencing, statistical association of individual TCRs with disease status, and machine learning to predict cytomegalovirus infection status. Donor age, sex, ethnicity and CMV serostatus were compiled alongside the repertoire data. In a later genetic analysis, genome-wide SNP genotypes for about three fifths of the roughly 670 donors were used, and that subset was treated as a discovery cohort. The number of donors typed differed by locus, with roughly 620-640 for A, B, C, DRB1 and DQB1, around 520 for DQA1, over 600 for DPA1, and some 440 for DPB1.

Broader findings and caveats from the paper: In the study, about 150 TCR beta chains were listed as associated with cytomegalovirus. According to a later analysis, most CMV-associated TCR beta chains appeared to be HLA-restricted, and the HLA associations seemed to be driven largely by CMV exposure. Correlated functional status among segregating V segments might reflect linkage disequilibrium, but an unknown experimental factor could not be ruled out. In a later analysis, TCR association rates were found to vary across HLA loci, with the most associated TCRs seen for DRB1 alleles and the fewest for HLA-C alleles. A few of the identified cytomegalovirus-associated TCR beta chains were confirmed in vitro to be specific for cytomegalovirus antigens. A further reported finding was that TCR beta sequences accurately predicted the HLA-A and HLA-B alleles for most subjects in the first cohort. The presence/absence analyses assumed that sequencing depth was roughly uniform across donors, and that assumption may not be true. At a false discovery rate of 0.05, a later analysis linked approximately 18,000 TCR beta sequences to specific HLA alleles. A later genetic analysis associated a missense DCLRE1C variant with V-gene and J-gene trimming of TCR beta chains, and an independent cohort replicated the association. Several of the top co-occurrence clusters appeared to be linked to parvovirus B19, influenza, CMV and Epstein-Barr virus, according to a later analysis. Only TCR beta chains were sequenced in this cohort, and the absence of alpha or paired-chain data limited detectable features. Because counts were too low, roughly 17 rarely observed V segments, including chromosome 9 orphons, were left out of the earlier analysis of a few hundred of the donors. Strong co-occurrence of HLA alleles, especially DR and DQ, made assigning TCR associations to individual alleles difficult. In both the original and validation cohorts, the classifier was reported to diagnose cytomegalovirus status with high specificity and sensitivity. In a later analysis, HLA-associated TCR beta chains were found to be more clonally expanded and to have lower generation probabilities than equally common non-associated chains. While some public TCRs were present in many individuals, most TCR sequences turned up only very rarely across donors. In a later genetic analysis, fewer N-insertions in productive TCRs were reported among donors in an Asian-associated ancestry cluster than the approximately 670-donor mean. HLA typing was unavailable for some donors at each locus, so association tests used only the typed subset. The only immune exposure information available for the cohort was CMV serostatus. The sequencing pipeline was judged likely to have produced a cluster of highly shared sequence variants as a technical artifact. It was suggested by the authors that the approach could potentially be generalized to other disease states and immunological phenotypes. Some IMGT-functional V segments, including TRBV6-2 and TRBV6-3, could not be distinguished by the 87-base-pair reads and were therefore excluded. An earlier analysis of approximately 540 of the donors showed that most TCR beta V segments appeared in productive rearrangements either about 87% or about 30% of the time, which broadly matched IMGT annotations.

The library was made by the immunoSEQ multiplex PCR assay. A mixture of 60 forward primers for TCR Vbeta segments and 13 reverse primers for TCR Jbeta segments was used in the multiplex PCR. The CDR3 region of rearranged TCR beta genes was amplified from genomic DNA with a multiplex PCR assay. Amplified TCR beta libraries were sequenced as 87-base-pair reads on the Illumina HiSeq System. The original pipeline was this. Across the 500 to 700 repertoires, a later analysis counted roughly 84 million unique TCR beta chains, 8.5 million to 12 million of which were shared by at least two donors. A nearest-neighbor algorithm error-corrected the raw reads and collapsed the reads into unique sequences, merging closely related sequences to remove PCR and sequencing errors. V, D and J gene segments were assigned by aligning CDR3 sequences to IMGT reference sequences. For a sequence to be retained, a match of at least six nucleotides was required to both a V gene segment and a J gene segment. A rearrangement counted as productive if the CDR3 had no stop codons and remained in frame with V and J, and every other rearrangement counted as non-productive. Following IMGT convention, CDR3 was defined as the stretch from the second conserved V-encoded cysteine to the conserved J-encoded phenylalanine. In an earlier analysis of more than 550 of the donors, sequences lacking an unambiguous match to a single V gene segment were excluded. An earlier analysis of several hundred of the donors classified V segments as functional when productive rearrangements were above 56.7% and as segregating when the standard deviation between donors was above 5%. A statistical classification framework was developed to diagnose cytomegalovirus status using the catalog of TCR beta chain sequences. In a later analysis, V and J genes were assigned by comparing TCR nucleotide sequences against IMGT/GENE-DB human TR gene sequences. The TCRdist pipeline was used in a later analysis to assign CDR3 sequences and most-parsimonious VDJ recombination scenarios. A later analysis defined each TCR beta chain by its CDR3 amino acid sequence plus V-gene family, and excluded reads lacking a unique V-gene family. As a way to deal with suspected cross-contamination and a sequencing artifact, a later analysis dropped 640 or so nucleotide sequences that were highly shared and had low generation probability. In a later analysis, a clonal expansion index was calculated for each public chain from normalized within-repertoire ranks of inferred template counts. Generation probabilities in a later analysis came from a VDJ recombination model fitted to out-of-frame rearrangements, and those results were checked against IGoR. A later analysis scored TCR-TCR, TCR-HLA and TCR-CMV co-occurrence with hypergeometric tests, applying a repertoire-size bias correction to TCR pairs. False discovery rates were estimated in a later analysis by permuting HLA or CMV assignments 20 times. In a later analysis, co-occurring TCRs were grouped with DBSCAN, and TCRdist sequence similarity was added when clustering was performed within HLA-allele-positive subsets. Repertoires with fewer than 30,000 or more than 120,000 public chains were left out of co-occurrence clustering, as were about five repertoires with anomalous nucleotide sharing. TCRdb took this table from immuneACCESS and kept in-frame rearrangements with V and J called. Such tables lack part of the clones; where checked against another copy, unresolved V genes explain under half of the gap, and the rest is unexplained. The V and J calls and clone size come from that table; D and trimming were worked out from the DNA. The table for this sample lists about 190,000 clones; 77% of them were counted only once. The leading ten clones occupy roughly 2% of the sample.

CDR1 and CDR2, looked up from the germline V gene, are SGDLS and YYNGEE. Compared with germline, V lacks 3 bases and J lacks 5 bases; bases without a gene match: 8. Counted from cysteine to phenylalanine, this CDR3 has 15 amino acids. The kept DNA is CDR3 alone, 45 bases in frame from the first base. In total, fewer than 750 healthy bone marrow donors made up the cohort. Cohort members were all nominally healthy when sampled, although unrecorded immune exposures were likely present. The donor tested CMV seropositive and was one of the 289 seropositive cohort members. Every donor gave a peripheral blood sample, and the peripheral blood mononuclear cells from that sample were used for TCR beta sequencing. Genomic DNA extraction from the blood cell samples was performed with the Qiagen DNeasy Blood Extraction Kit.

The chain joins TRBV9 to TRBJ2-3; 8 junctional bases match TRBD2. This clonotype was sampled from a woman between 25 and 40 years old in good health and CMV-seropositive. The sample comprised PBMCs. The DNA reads TGTGCCAGCAGCGCCGGGACTAGTATTCTAGATACGCAGTATTTT. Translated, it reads CASSAGTSILDTQYF.